What follows describes a single T cell receptor (beta chain). Its antigen is still unknown. No clone much larger than this one lies a single base away; base qualities are absent. This sample is drawn from a study of T cell responses to AZD1222 COVID-19 vaccine (dated by TCRdb to the early 2020s). Concerning the study at large: AZD1222 recipients given second doses at about 4 weeks or at about 12 weeks were pooled, since spike-specific TCR depth and breadth were not found to differ between the two schedules. TCR sequencing was performed for more than 230 trial participants, of whom some 200 were given two doses of AZD1222 and approximately 25 were given two doses of MenACWY control vaccine. Trial participants were enrolled into age subgroups of 18-55, 56-69 and 70-plus years, which contained 148, 28 and 57 TCR-sequenced participants, respectively. Here is what the overall study found, with its caveats: Because no samples from the day 14 peak response were available, repertoires could be characterized only after the peak T cell response. The vaccine-associated CD4 TCRs covered the entire spike protein, and the dominant responses fell in regions 160-218 and 743-854. Nearly half of unique spike-specific TCRs reportedly recognized epitopes outside regions mutated in the B.1.351 and B.1.1.7 variants. The 56-69-year group was small, and its depth increase did not reach significance, likely because of low power. Conclusions about previously exposed vaccinees are limited because only six or seven AZD1222 recipients were SARS-CoV-2 seropositive at baseline. A significant rise in spike-specific TCR breadth and depth was observed after two AZD1222 doses relative to day 0 and relative to MenACWY recipients. Most participants were white British and females outnumbered males, and the authors suggested that clonal diversity may have been underestimated.

The CDR3 regions of human TCRbeta chains were analyzed by immunosequencing. The original methods were these. TCRs in the repertoires were compared against a reference library of SARS-CoV-2-specific TCRs that had been generated with the MIRA antigen-specificity platform. Breadth meant the fraction of unique TCRs that were SARS-CoV-2-associated, whereas depth meant the fraction of total T cells that were SARS-CoV-2-associated. Using the MIRA data, each spike-specific TCR was assigned both to the spike region to which the TCR was reactive and to a CD4 or CD8 class. Log10-transformed breadth and depth values were compared by one-way ANOVA with Sidak's multiple comparisons tests. What TCRdb holds here is the immuneACCESS table cut down to in-frame rearrangements. Part of the clones is not present; checked against another copy, under half of the missing clones reflect an unresolved V gene, and the others are unexplained. That table gives V, J and clone size, and the DNA gave D and trimming. The sample table shows roughly 95,000 clones, and 70% to 90% are seen once. The biggest ten clones account for less than 3.5% of the sample.

Explained via the paper, the time point label denotes: baseline before first vaccination. The vaccinee samples were drawn from two UK trials, COV001 and COV002, one of which was a single-blind randomized controlled phase 2/3 trial testing AZD1222 (ChAdOx1 nCoV-19) in healthy adults. Trial participant PBMC samples were collected at day 0 and day 28 after the second dose for TCRbeta chain sequencing. From a lookup of the germline V gene, CDR1 and CDR2 are MNHEY and SVGAGI. CDR3 length: 14 amino acids, cysteine to phenylalanine. Only the CDR3 region is kept as DNA, spanning 42 bases read in frame from base 1. Germline trimming amounts to 8 bases on V and 5 bases on J, with 7 as the count of junction bases outside the gene matches.

The input for sequencing was peripheral blood, taken on day 0 of AZD1222 vaccination. This sequence uses TRBV6-5 and TRBJ1-5; 9 of the junction bases match TRBD1. This clonotype was sampled from an adult in good health. The DNA sequence follows: TGTGCCAGCCAGACTACAGGGGGCGATCAGCCCCAGCATTTT. Its coded protein is CASQTTGGDQPQHF.